This is a list of T cell receptor beta chains from one sample in a study of technical replicates of blood from several donors. The protocol was immunoSEQ multiplex PCR, while the TCRdb copy is restricted to in-frame clones and leaves out a portion. The sample comprises 70,000 or so clones, 91% of which are singletons, and approximately 0.34% rests with the top ten. Sequencing used T cells isolated from PBMCs. These receptors were collected from a human donor in good health. Some clones in this sample may be carry-over from other donors' samples. The CDR3 runs from the conserved cysteine through the conserved F or W. Each record gives: J gene, clone size, D gene, V gene, CDR3 protein, CDR3 DNA. The D gene is left open where the match is weak. Size tells how often a clone was seen (once, few, many) or the class of an expanded clone, and some rows leave it out.

J: TRBJ2-5; size: -; D: -; V: TRBV2; CDR3: CASSGRGGETQYF; DNA: TGTGCCAGCAGTGGTAGGGGGGGAGAGACCCAGTACTTC
J: TRBJ2-1; size: -; D: -; V: TRBV5-1; CDR3: CASSFSDGGESYNEQFF; DNA: TGCGCCAGCAGCTTTAGCGACGGAGGGGAATCCTACAATGAGCAGTTCTTC
J: TRBJ2-4; size: -; D: TRBD2; V: TRBV15; CDR3: CATTEELAGNIQYF; DNA: TGTGCCACCACCGAAGAACTAGCGGGCAACATTCAGTACTTC
J: TRBJ1-2; size: -; D: -; V: TRBV29-1; CDR3: CSVVWDTHGYTF; DNA: TGCAGCGTTGTTTGGGACACTCATGGCTACACCTTC
J: TRBJ1-3; size: -; D: -; V: TRBV30; CDR3: CAWSVLGRASGNTIYF; DNA: TGTGCCTGGAGTGTACTAGGACGGGCCTCTGGAAACACCATATATTTT
J: TRBJ1-1; size: -; D: -; V: TRBV29-1; CDR3: CSVETLSTEAFF; DNA: TGCAGCGTTGAAACTCTTAGCACTGAAGCTTTCTTT
J: TRBJ1-5; size: -; D: -; V: TRBV6-4; CDR3: CASSDPQRVRQPQHF; DNA: TGTGCCAGCAGTGACCCACAGAGAGTCCGGCAGCCCCAGCATTTT
J: TRBJ2-2; size: -; D: -; V: TRBV28; CDR3: CASETGPTGELFF; DNA: TGTGCCAGCGAAACAGGGCCCACCGGGGAGCTGTTTTTT
J: TRBJ2-1; size: -; D: -; V: TRBV20-1; CDR3: CSARIYNEQFF; DNA: TGCAGTGCGAGGATCTACAATGAGCAGTTCTTC
J: TRBJ1-2; size: -; D: -; V: TRBV2; CDR3: CASRGLTYGYTF; DNA: TGTGCCAGCAGGGGACTGACCTATGGCTACACCTTC
J: TRBJ1-5; size: -; D: -; V: TRBV27; CDR3: CASGGGSVLSNQPQHF; DNA: TGTGCCAGCGGCGGGGGTAGCGTTTTAAGCAATCAGCCCCAGCATTTT
J: TRBJ2-3; size: -; D: -; V: TRBV27; CDR3: CASSLSSTDTQYF; DNA: TGTGCCAGTTCTCTTTCTAGCACAGATACGCAGTATTTT
J: TRBJ2-7; size: -; D: -; V: TRBV2; CDR3: CASSGGSGRYYEQYF; DNA: TGTGCCAGCAGTGGTGGTAGCGGCAGATACTACGAGCAGTACTTC
J: TRBJ2-7; size: -; D: TRBD2; V: TRBV10-3; CDR3: CAISDRSGGEYEQYF; DNA: TGTGCCATCAGTGACCGCAGCGGGGGTGAGTACGAGCAGTACTTC
J: TRBJ2-7; size: -; D: -; V: TRBV29-1; CDR3: CSALFQGGQYYEQYF; DNA: TGCAGCGCACTCTTTCAGGGAGGTCAGTACTACGAGCAGTACTTC
J: TRBJ2-7; size: -; D: -; V: TRBV14; CDR3: CASSQAGYEQYF; DNA: TGTGCCAGCAGCCAAGCGGGTTACGAGCAGTACTTC
J: TRBJ2-2; size: -; D: -; V: TRBV19; CDR3: CASSWSLAQPPEHTGELFF; DNA: TGTGCCAGTAGTTGGTCCCTAGCCCAACCCCCCGAGCACACCGGGGAGCTGTTTTTT
J: TRBJ2-7; size: -; D: -; V: TRBV9; CDR3: CASSVASDIPYEQYF; DNA: TGTGCCAGCAGCGTAGCGTCCGACATTCCCTACGAGCAGTACTTC
J: TRBJ1-1; size: -; D: -; V: TRBV15; CDR3: CATSRVQGNTEAFF; DNA: TGTGCCACCAGCAGAGTTCAGGGGAACACTGAAGCTTTCTTT
J: TRBJ2-3; size: -; D: TRBD2; V: TRBV2; CDR3: CASSPPAGGTYDTQYF; DNA: TGTGCCAGCAGTCCCCCGGCGGGGGGAACGTACGATACGCAGTATTTT
J: TRBJ1-4; size: -; D: TRBD1; V: TRBV2; CDR3: CASSDGQGVDEKLFF; DNA: TGTGCCAGCAGCGATGGACAGGGAGTGGATGAAAAACTGTTTTTT
J: TRBJ1-1; size: -; D: -; V: TRBV2; CDR3: CASSGVGAFF; DNA: TGTGCCAGCAGCGGGGTGGGAGCTTTCTTT
J: TRBJ2-7; size: -; D: TRBD1; V: TRBV11-3; CDR3: CASSPRDRGNEQYF; DNA: TGTGCCAGCAGCCCCCGGGACAGGGGTAACGAGCAGTACTTC
J: TRBJ2-1; size: few; D: -; V: TRBV19; CDR3: CASSILSSYNEQFF; DNA: TGTGCCAGTAGTATACTTAGCTCCTACAATGAGCAGTTCTTC
J: TRBJ2-7; size: -; D: TRBD1; V: TRBV6-1; CDR3: CASDRARLTDEQYF; DNA: TGTGCCAGCGACAGGGCTAGGCTCACTGACGAGCAGTACTTC
J: TRBJ1-1; size: -; D: -; V: TRBV9; CDR3: CASSADPGGTEAFF; DNA: TGTGCCAGCAGCGCCGACCCGGGGGGGACTGAAGCTTTCTTT
J: TRBJ2-7; size: -; D: -; V: TRBV11-2; CDR3: CASSLGLHYEQYF; DNA: TGTGCCAGCAGCTTAGGGCTCCACTACGAGCAGTACTTC
J: TRBJ2-1; size: -; D: -; V: TRBV2; CDR3: CASSSPEGEQFF; DNA: TGTGCCAGCAGTTCTCCGGAGGGCGAGCAGTTCTTC
J: TRBJ2-5; size: -; D: TRBD2; V: TRBV5-4; CDR3: CASSLVLAGYQKTQYF; DNA: TGTGCCAGCAGCTTGGTTTTAGCGGGGTACCAAAAGACCCAGTACTTC
J: TRBJ1-2; size: -; D: TRBD1; V: TRBV6-4; CDR3: CASSSWTGSHGYTF; DNA: TGTGCCAGCAGTTCTTGGACAGGGAGCCATGGCTACACCTTC
J: TRBJ2-5; size: -; D: TRBD1; V: TRBV6-5; CDR3: CASSEYRGRETQYF; DNA: TGTGCCAGCAGTGAATACAGGGGGCGAGAGACCCAGTACTTC
J: TRBJ1-4; size: -; D: -; V: TRBV5-1; CDR3: CASSPDITNEKLFF; DNA: TGCGCCAGCAGCCCGGACATCACTAATGAAAAACTGTTTTTT
J: TRBJ1-2; size: few; D: -; V: TRBV30; CDR3: CACNGYTF; DNA: TGTGCCTGTAATGGCTACACCTTC
J: TRBJ2-3; size: -; D: TRBD2; V: TRBV14; CDR3: CASSRTSGGAHVPDTQYF; DNA: TGTGCCAGCAGCAGGACTAGCGGGGGGGCGCATGTCCCAGATACGCAGTATTTT
J: TRBJ2-1; size: -; D: -; V: TRBV11-1; CDR3: CASSLRQYNEQFF; DNA: TGTGCCAGCAGCTTGCGACAGTACAATGAGCAGTTCTTC
J: TRBJ2-3; size: -; D: TRBD2; V: TRBV2; CDR3: CASSAGLAGGQDTQYF; DNA: TGTGCCAGCAGTGCTGGACTAGCGGGGGGGCAGGATACGCAGTATTTT
J: TRBJ2-5; size: -; D: -; V: TRBV4-1; CDR3: CASSQSGQETQYF; DNA: TGCGCCAGCAGCCAAAGCGGACAAGAGACCCAGTACTTC
J: TRBJ2-7; size: -; D: TRBD1; V: TRBV19; CDR3: CASSRDRVAYEQYF; DNA: TGTGCCAGTAGTAGGGACAGGGTGGCATACGAGCAGTACTTC
J: TRBJ2-5; size: -; D: -; V: TRBV11-2; CDR3: CASSLQGETQYF; DNA: TGTGCCAGCAGCTTACAGGGAGAGACCCAGTACTTC
J: TRBJ1-3; size: -; D: TRBD1; V: TRBV5-4; CDR3: CASSPGQGAKNTIYF; DNA: TGTGCCAGCAGCCCCGGACAGGGGGCTAAGAACACCATATATTTT
J: TRBJ2-5; size: -; D: -; V: TRBV27; CDR3: CASSWAGRETQYF; DNA: TGTGCCAGCAGTTGGGCAGGTCGGGAGACCCAGTACTTC
J: TRBJ1-5; size: -; D: -; V: TRBV6-5; CDR3: CASNNRDQPQHF; DNA: TGTGCCAGCAATAACAGGGATCAGCCCCAGCATTTT
J: TRBJ2-5; size: -; D: TRBD2; V: TRBV11-2; CDR3: CASSLVSGGEGTRTQYF; DNA: TGTGCCAGCAGCTTAGTGAGCGGGGGGGAAGGGACCCGGACCCAGTACTTC
J: TRBJ2-1; size: -; D: -; V: TRBV11-3; CDR3: CASSTKRTEEQFF; DNA: TGTGCCAGCAGCACGAAGCGAACTGAGGAGCAGTTCTTC
J: TRBJ1-2; size: -; D: -; V: TRBV2; CDR3: CAASNRGDGYTF; DNA: TGTGCCGCCTCGAATAGGGGTGATGGCTACACCTTC
J: TRBJ2-1; size: once; D: -; V: TRBV5-4; CDR3: CASSLDGRAYNEQFF; DNA: TGTGCCAGCAGCTTGGATGGGCGGGCATACAATGAGCAGTTCTTC
J: TRBJ2-7; size: -; D: -; V: TRBV29-1; CDR3: CSVEEGSGWEQYF; DNA: TGCAGCGTTGAAGAGGGTTCGGGATGGGAGCAGTACTTC